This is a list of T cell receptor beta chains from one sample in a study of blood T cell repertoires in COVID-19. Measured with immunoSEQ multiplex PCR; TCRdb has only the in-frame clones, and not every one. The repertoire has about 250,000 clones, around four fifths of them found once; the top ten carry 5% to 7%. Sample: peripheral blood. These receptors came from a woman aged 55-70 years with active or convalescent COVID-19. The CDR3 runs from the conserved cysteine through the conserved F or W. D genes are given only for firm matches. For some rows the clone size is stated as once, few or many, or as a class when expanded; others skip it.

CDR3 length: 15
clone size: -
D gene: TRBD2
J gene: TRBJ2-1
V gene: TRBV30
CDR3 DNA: TGTGCCTCCCCCGGACTAGCGGGAGGCGGCAGGGAGCAGTTCTTC
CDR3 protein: CASPGLAGGGREQFF

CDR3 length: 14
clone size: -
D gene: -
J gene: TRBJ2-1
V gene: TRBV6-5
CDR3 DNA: TGTGCCAGCAGGTGGGCGACCTCCTACAATGAGCAGTTCTTC
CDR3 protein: CASRWATSYNEQFF

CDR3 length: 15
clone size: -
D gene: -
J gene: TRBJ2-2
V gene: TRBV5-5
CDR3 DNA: TGTGCCAGCAGCTTGGCTCCAGGGGGGACCGGGGAGCTGTTTTTT
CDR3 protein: CASSLAPGGTGELFF

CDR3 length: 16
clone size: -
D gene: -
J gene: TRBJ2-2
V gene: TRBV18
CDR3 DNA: TGTGCCAGCTCACCGGTGGCGGCGACTGTATCCGGGGAGCTGTTTTTT
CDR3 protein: CASSPVAATVSGELFF

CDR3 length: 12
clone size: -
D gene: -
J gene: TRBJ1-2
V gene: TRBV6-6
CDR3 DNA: TGTGCCAGCAGCCTCGACAGCTATGGCTACACCTTC
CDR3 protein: CASSLDSYGYTF

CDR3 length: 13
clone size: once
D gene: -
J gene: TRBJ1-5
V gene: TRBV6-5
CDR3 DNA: TGTGCCAGCAGACAGGATAGCAATCAGCCCCAGCATTTT
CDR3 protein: CASRQDSNQPQHF

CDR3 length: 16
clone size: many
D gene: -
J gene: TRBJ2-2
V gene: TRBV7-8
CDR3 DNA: TGTGCCAGCAGCTGGGGGGAGGGGGTGAACACCGGGGAGCTGTTTTTT
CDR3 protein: CASSWGEGVNTGELFF

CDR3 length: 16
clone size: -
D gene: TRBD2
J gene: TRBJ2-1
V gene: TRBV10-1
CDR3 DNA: TGCGCCAGCAGTGACTTAAGCGGGGGGGACCACAATGAGCAGTTCTTC
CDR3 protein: CASSDLSGGDHNEQFF

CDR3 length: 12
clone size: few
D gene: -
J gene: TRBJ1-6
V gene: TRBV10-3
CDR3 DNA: TGTGCCATCAGTGCGGTTGATTCACCCCTCCACTTT
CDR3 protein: CAISAVDSPLHF

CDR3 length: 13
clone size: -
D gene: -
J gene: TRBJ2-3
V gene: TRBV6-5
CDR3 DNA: TGTGCCAGTGGAGAGCGGGGCACAGATACGCAGTATTTT
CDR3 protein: CASGERGTDTQYF

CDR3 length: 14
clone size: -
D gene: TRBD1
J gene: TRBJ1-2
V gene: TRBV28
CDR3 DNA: TGTGCCAGCAGTGACAGGGGTGGTGGCTATGGCTACACCTTC
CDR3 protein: CASSDRGGGYGYTF

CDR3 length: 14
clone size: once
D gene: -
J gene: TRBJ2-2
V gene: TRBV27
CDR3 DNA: TGTGCCAGCAAAACGGGTGTAAACACCGGGGAGCTGTTTTTT
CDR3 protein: CASKTGVNTGELFF

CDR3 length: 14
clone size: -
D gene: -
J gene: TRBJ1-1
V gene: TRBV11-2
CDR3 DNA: TGTGCCAGCAGCTTAATCACACCGAACACTGAAGCTTTCTTT
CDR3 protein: CASSLITPNTEAFF

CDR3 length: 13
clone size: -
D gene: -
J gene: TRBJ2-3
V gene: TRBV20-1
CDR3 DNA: TGCAGTGCTAGTCGCGGGGCCACAGATACGCAGTATTTT
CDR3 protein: CSASRGATDTQYF

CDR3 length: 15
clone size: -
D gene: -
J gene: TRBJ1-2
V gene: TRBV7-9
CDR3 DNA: TGTGCCAGCAGTTCGGGACATCAGTTTAACTATGGCTACACCTTC
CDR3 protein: CASSSGHQFNYGYTF

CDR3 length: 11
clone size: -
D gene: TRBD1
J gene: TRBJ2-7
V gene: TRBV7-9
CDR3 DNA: TGTGCCAGCAGCTCAGGGGGCGAGCAGTACTTC
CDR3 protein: CASSSGGEQYF

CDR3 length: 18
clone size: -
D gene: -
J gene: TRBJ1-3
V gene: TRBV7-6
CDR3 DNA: TGTGCCAGCAGCTCCGGGACACCCCAGTCTTACTCTGGAAACACCATATATTTT
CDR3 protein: CASSSGTPQSYSGNTIYF

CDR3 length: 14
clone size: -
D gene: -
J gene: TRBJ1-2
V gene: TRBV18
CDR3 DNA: TGTGCCAGCTCACCAACAGGGCTTAACTATGGCTACACCTTC
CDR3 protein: CASSPTGLNYGYTF

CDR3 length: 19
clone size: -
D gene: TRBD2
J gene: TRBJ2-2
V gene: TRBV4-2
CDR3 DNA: TGTGCCAGCAGCCAAGATAAGAGGGATCGGGCGGGAGGGACCGGGGAGCTGTTTTTT
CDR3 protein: CASSQDKRDRAGGTGELFF

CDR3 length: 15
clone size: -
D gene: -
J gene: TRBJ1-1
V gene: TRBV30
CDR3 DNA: TGTGCCTGGAGCCGGTTGGGGGGAGGAGACTTTGAAGCTTTCTTT
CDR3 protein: CAWSRLGGGDFEAFF

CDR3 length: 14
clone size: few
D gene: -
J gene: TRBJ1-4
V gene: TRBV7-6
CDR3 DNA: TGTGCCAGCAGCTTACAGGGAGGGGATGAAAAACTGTTTTTT
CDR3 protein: CASSLQGGDEKLFF

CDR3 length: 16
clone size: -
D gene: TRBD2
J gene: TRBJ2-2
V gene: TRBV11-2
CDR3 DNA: TGTGCCAGCAGCGCCCTACTAGCGGGAGGGCCCGGGGAGCTGTTTTTT
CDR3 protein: CASSALLAGGPGELFF

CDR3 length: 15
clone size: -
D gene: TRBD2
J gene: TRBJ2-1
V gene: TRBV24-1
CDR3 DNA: TGTGCCACCAGTGAAACGGGACTAACATACAATGAGCAGTTCTTC
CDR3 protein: CATSETGLTYNEQFF

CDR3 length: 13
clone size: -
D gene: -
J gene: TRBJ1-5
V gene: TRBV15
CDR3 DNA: TGTGCCACCAGCTTAGAGGTGGATCAGCCCCAGCATTTT
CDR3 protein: CATSLEVDQPQHF

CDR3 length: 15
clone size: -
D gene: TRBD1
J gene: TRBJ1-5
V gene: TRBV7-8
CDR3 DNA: TGTGCCAGCAGCTTAGATTTAGGGGGCAGCCAGCCCCAGCATTTT
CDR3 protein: CASSLDLGGSQPQHF

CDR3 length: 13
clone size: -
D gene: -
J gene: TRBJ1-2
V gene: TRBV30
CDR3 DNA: TGTGCCTGGAGTGTACTCATAGGGGATGGCTACACCTTC
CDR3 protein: CAWSVLIGDGYTF

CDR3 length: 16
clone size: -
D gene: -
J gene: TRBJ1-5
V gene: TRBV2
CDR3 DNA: TGTGCCAGCAGTGCAGCGGGCGATTATAGCAATCAGCCCCAGCATTTT
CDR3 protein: CASSAAGDYSNQPQHF

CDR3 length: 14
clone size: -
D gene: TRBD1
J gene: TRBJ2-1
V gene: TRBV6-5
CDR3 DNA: TGTGCCAGCAGACAACAGGGGGTCTACAATGAGCAGTTCTTC
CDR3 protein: CASRQQGVYNEQFF

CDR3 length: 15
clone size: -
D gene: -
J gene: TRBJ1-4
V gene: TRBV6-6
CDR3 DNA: TGTGCCAGCAGCTCCCCGGCGGGAAAAAATGAAAAACTGTTTTTT
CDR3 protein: CASSSPAGKNEKLFF

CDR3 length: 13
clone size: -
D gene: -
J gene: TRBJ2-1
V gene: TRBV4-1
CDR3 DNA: TGCGCCAGCAGCCAATTACTCGGCAATGAGCAGTTCTTC
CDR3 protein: CASSQLLGNEQFF

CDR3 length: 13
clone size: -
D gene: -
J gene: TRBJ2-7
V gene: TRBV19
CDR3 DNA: TGTGCCAGTAGGGGCAGGGGGGCCTACGAGCAGTACTTC
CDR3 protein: CASRGRGAYEQYF

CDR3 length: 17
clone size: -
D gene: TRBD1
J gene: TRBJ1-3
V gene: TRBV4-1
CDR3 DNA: TGCGCCAGCAGCCAAGATCCAGGGGGCAATGTTAGAAACACCATATATTTT
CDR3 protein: CASSQDPGGNVRNTIYF

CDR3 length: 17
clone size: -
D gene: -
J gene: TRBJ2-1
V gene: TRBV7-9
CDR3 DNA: TGTGCCAGCAGCTTACCTACTAGAGTCCAGGTTAGCGATGAGCAGTTCTTC
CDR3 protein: CASSLPTRVQVSDEQFF

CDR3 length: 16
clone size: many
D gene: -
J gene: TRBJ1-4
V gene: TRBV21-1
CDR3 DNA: TGTGCCAGCAGCACCGGACCGACAGAGACAAATGAAAAACTGTTTTTT
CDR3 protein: CASSTGPTETNEKLFF

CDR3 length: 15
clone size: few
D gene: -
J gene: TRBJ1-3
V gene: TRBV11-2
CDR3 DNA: TGTGCCAGCAGCTTAGAACGGGGAGGCGGAAACACCATATATTTT
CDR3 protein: CASSLERGGGNTIYF

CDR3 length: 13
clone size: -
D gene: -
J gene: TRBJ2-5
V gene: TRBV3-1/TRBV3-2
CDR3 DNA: TGTGCCAGCAGCCAAGAGGCAGTAGAGACCCAGTACTTC
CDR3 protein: CASSQEAVETQYF

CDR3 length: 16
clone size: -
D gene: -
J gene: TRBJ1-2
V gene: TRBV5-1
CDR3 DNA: TGCGCCAGCAGCTTAAACGGACCAGGACTTGCTATTGGCTACACCTTC
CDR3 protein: CASSLNGPGLAIGYTF

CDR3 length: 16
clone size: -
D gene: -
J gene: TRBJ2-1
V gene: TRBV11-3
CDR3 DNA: TGTGCCAGCAGCTTATCAGGGGAAAGAGGCCACAATGAGCAGTTCTTC
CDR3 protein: CASSLSGERGHNEQFF

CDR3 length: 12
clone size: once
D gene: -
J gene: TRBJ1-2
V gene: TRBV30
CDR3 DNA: TGTGCCTGTAACCGAGACAGCTATGGCTACACCTTC
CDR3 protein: CACNRDSYGYTF

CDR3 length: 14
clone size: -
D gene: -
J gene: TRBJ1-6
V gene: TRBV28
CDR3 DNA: TGTGCCAGCAGTTTAATAGGGGAGGATTCACCCCTCCACTTT
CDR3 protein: CASSLIGEDSPLHF

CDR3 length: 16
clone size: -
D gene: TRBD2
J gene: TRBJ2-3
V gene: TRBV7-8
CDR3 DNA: TGTGCCAGCAGCTTAGCTGTGACTAGCGGCACAGATACGCAGTATTTT
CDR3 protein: CASSLAVTSGTDTQYF

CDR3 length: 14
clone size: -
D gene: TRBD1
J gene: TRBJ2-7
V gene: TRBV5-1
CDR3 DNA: TGCGCCAGCAGCCCCGGGACAGTGGCTAACGAGCAGTACTTC
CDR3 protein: CASSPGTVANEQYF

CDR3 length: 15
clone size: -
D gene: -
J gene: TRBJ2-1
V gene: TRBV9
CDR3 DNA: TGTGCCAGCAGCGCCGTAAGGGGAGGGGGGTCTGAGCAGTTCTTC
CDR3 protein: CASSAVRGGGSEQFF